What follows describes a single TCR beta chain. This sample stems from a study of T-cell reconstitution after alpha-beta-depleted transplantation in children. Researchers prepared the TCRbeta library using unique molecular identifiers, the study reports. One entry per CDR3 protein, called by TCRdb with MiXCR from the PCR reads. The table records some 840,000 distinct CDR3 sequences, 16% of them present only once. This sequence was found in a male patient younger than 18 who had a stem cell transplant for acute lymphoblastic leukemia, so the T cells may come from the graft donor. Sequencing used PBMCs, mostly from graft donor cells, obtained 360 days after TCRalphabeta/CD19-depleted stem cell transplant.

The DNA of the CDR3 is TGCAGTGCTGCCGGGTCTGAACTAGCGGGAGTTTTCTACAATGAGCAGTTCTTC. Amino acid sequence: CSAAGSELAGVFYNEQFF. This chain connects TRBV20-1 to TRBJ2-1; 11 positions match TRBD2. V was pared by 5 bases and J by 3 bases, with 15 bases of the junction left unmatched. The germline V gene encodes CDR1 DFQATT and CDR2 SNEGSKA (reference sequence). The CDR3 loop spans 18 amino acids.